The 18 T cell receptor beta chains listed next were all sequenced from one sample in a study of siplizumab effects on memory and regulatory T cells. Generated by immunoSEQ multiplex PCR, the TCRdb table keeps only in-frame clones and is missing some. Of roughly 100,000 clones listed, more than 85% are singletons. Input material: CD4+ T cells sorted from blood. The receptors originated from a human donor in good health.

This chain uses TRBV15 with TRBJ2-2, with D tentatively TRBD2 (6 bases). The germline V gene has CDR1 LNHNV and CDR2 YYDKDF (reference sequence). V was clipped by 3 bases and J by 6 bases, with 8 bases between them. CDR3 length: 13 amino acids. The CDR3 DNA is TGTGCCACCAGCAGGTCGGGGGCCGGGGAGCTGTTTTTT. As protein: CATSRSGAGELFF.

The chain is built from TRBV5-4 and TRBJ2-5; 11 bases align to TRBD2. The CDR3 contains 16 residues. Germline V lookup: CDR1 SGHNT, CDR2 YYREEE (reference sequence). Trimming at V came to 2 bases and at J to 5 bases, leaving 8 bases not matched to a gene. CDR3 in amino acids: CASSLLAGVGQETQYF. CDR3 sequence (DNA): TGTGCCAGCAGCTTACTAGCGGGAGTGGGCCAGGAGACCCAGTACTTC.

The V and J genes are TRBV30 and TRBJ1-5; no clear D. The CDR3 consists of 13 residues. Trimming stripped 0 bases from V and 3 bases from J, with 6 bases between. Germline lookup yields CDR1 GTSNPN and CDR2 SVGIG (reference sequence). The CDR3 coding sequence is TGTGCCTGGAGTGTACAGAACAATCAGCCCCAGCATTTT. It yields the protein CAWSVQNNQPQHF.

The chain recombines TRBV30 with TRBJ1-5, with D unclear. Trimming pared 0 bases from V and 6 bases from J, leaving 6 bases between. Germline values: CDR1 GTSNPN, CDR2 SVGIG (reference sequence). The CDR3 contains 12 residues. The CDR3 is CAWSVYSQPQHF. The CDR3 nucleotides read TGTGCCTGGAGTGTTTACAGTCAGCCCCAGCATTTT.

This rearrangement joins TRBV6-1 to TRBJ2-4; perhaps TRBD2 as D (6 bases). Germline values: CDR1 MNHNS, CDR2 SASEGT. Trimming removed 6 bases from V and 12 bases from J, with 12 bases in between. The CDR3 consists of 11 residues. As DNA, the CDR3 is TGTGCCAGCAGAGCTGGGGGGACTCAGTACTTC. This sequence encodes CASRAGGTQYF.

The chain couples TRBV9 to TRBJ2-2; 7 bases are a match to TRBD2. CDR1 and CDR2 from the germline V gene are SGDLS and YYNGEE. CDR3 length: 15 amino acids. The V gene end was trimmed by 0 bases and the J gene end by 6 bases; junction bases not matched to a gene: 5. As DNA, the CDR3 is TGTGCCAGCAGCGTAGATCGTCTAGCGGCCGGGGAGCTGTTTTTT. Translated, it gives CASSVDRLAAGELFF. Drawing the rest from reference TRBV9 and TRBJ2-2, the complete variable domain is DSGVTQTPKHLITATGQRVTLRCSPRSGDLSVYWYQQSLDQGLQFLIQYYNGEERAKGNILERFSAQQFPDLHSELNLSSLELGDSALYFCASSVDRLAAGELFFGEGSRLTVL.

In its sample, this clone was seen a few times. The chain joins TRBV9 to TRBJ2-5; D is tentatively TRBD1 or TRBD2 (5 bases each). The CDR3 covers 15 residues. Germline values: CDR1 SGDLS, CDR2 YYNGEE. The V end was cut by 4 bases, the J end by 5 bases, with 18 bases between. The DNA for the CDR3 is TGTGCCAGCAGCCTGCGAGGGACGGGTCTCGAGACCCAGTACTTC. Translation gives CASSLRGTGLETQYF.

This clone came up once. V gene TRBV27 combines with J gene TRBJ1-1; D gene uncertain. V was clipped by 4 bases and J by 0 bases, with 9 bases between them. Germline CDR1 reads MNHEY; CDR2 reads SMNVEV (reference sequence). The CDR3 has 14 residues. CDR3 protein: CASSSTLMNTEAFF. CDR3 nucleotides: TGTGCCAGCAGTTCCACCCTCATGAACACTGAAGCTTTCTTT.

The V call is TRBV19, the J call TRBJ2-5; D may match TRBD1 or TRBD2 (5 bases each). The CDR3 contains 14 residues. From germline, CDR1 is LNHDA and CDR2 SQIVND (reference sequence). Trimming took 3 bases from V and 5 from J, leaving 13 bases between them. CDR3 loop: CASSMGPTGETQYF. CDR3 sequence (DNA): TGTGCCAGTAGTATGGGACCCACTGGGGAGACCCAGTACTTC.

The genes are TRBV9 and TRBJ2-7; D gene unclear. This CDR3 contains 12 residues. Trimming took 1 base from V and 4 from J, leaving 6 bases between them. Germline V lookup: CDR1 SGDLS, CDR2 YYNGEE. The CDR3 region has the DNA TGTGCCAGCAGCGTAACCAAGTACGAGCAGTACTTC. Its translation is CASSVTKYEQYF. Drawing the rest from reference TRBV9 and TRBJ2-7, the complete variable domain is DSGVTQTPKHLITATGQRVTLRCSPRSGDLSVYWYQQSLDQGLQFLIQYYNGEERAKGNILERFSAQQFPDLHSELNLSSLELGDSALYFCASSVTKYEQYFGPGTRLTVT.

This clone occurred once. This chain connects TRBV6-1 to TRBJ2-7; TRBD1 is a possible D gene (5 bases). With 4 bases removed from V and 3 bases from J, the gap between germline ends came to 10 bases. The CDR3 has 13 amino acids. The germline CDR1 and CDR2 sequences are MNHNS and SASEGT. The CDR3 DNA sequence: TGTGCCAGCAGTGGGGGCAGAGTCTACGAGCAGTACTTC. Translated, it gives CASSGGRVYEQYF.

The rearrangement links TRBV4-1 to TRBJ1-5; D remains ambiguous. V lost 4 bases, J lost 8 bases, and 21 bases lay in between. Germline V gives CDR1 MGHRA, CDR2 YSYEKL. CDR3 length: 16 residues. The CDR3 DNA is TGCGCCAGCAGCCCCCGGCACCCCGCAACCCGCGAGCCCCAGCATTTT. This gives the protein CASSPRHPATREPQHF.

V usage is TRBV29-1 and J usage is TRBJ2-1; TRBD1 aligns across 9 bases. This CDR3 has 14 residues. Germline V gives CDR1 SQVTM, CDR2 ANQGSEA. The junction had 4 bases not matched to a gene; V was cut back by 5 bases and J by 2 bases. CDR3 region: CSVQRTGAYNEQFF. The DNA of the CDR3 is TGCAGCGTTCAAAGGACAGGGGCCTACAATGAGCAGTTCTTC.

Only a few counts were recorded for this clone. This chain uses TRBV29-1 with TRBJ1-1; the D is unclear. Looked up from germline, CDR1 is SQVTM and CDR2 is ANQGSEA. CDR3 size: 16 residues. Trimming stripped 6 bases from V and 0 bases from J, with 20 bases between. The CDR3 DNA sequence: TGCAGCGTACAAATCAGGAAGATGACGATGAACACTGAAGCTTTCTTT. Its protein is CSVQIRKMTMNTEAFF.

V is TRBV7-7 and J is TRBJ2-1, with 9 bases that match TRBD1. The CDR3 covers 15 residues. With V trimmed by 5 bases and J by 7 bases, 9 bases remained unmatched. From germline, CDR1 is SSHAT and CDR2 FNYEAQ (reference sequence). The CDR3 nucleotides read TGTGCCAGCAGCCGCGGGACAGGGAGAGGGAATGAGCAGTTCTTC. As protein: CASSRGTGRGNEQFF.

The sample holds one count of this clone. The chain links TRBV30 to TRBJ2-5; 9 bases match TRBD1. Germline values: CDR1 GTSNPN, CDR2 SVGIG (reference sequence). V lost 2 bases, J lost 4 bases, and 5 bases stayed unmatched. CDR3 length equals 14 residues. The CDR3: CAWSKQGAGETQYF. DNA for the CDR3: TGTGCCTGGAGTAAACAGGGGGCTGGAGAGACCCAGTACTTC.

This rearrangement joins TRBV6-1 to TRBJ2-7, with a possible D match to TRBD2 (6 bases). CDR1 MNHNS and CDR2 SASEGT come from the germline V gene. V dropped 8 bases and J dropped 2 bases, with 10 bases sitting between them. The CDR3 is made up of 12 amino acids. This CDR3 is CASVGGTYEQYF. Written as DNA, the CDR3 is TGTGCCAGCGTGGGCGGGACCTACGAGCAGTACTTC.

The V call is TRBV15, the J call TRBJ2-3; D not resolved. The CDR3 has 14 residues. V was clipped by 0 bases and J by 3 bases, with 7 bases between them. Germline CDR1 reads LNHNV; CDR2 reads YYDKDF (reference sequence). CDR3 sequence (DNA): TGTGCCACCAGCAGAGATGGGAAAACAGATACGCAGTATTTT. This sequence encodes CATSRDGKTDTQYF.